The 24 T cell receptor beta chains reported below all come from one sample, sequenced in a study of CD8 T cells in ankylosing spondylitis. Using its own MiXCR run on the 5' RACE reads, TCRdb lists one record per CDR3 protein. This sample has around 250,000 distinct CDR3 sequences, with roughly a third found just once. The sample comprised blood, either unsorted or a sorted T cell fraction (not recorded which). These receptors were obtained from a male donor with ankylosing spondylitis or in good health (not recorded which).

This rearrangement joins TRBV18 to TRBJ2-7, with TRBD1 identical over 9 bases. Germline-derived CDR1 and CDR2 are KGHSH and LQKENI. V shed 2 bases and J 0 bases; nucleotides not matched to a gene: 5. This CDR3 spans 16 amino acids. The CDR3 DNA is TGTGCCAGCTCACCATCCGGGACAGGGATCTCCTACGAGCAGTACTTC. Protein product: CASSPSGTGISYEQYF. Full variable domain (outside the CDR3, taken from reference TRBV18 and TRBJ2-7): NAGVMQNPRHLVRRRGQEARLRCSPMKGHSHVYWYRQLPEEGLKFMVYLQKENIIDESGMPKERFSAEFPKEGPSILRIQQVVRGDSAAYFCASSPSGTGISYEQYFGPGTRLTVT.

CDR3 in amino acids: CASSFSPRETQYF. DNA for the CDR3: TGTGCCAGCAGCTTCAGTCCTCGAGAGACCCAGTACTTC. V gene TRBV5-6 combines with J gene TRBJ2-5; D is unresolved. With 2 bases removed from V and 4 bases from J, the gap between germline ends came to 9 bases. The CDR3 loop spans 13 amino acids. CDR1 and CDR2 from the germline V gene are SGHDT and YYEEEE.

The chain recombines TRBV20-1 with TRBJ2-3; possible D gene TRBD2, 5 bases. CDR1 and CDR2 from the germline V gene are DFQATT and SNEGSKA (reference sequence). CDR3 length: 13 residues. The V end lost 1 base, the J end lost 0 bases, and 5 bases lay between the germline ends. CDR3 residues: CSARGTSTDTQYF. The CDR3 region has the DNA TGCAGTGCTAGAGGGACTAGCACAGATACGCAGTATTTT.

This clonotype was seen only a few times. This chain uses TRBV29-1 with TRBJ2-5, with TRBD1 identical over 8 bases. Germline V gene data show CDR1 as SQVTM and CDR2 as ANQGSEA. Germline trimming cut 7 bases from V and 5 bases from J; bases unmatched to any gene: 3. The CDR3 is 11 residues long. CDR3 sequence (DNA): TGCAGCGCAGGGGGCGAGGAGACCCAGTACTTC. This codes for CSAGGEETQYF.

This clonotype was counted a few times. V usage is TRBV5-1 and J usage is TRBJ2-2; D may correspond to TRBD1 or TRBD2 (5 bases each). CDR3 length equals 16 residues. Germline CDR1 and CDR2: SGHRS and YFSETQ. Deletions cut 2 bases from V and 0 bases from J, with 11 bases between. The CDR3 DNA is TGCGCCAGCAGCTTCGGGGCGCGCGCGAACACCGGGGAGCTGTTTTTT. Protein sequence: CASSFGARANTGELFF.

J is TRBJ2-3 and V is TRBV7-9, with D maybe TRBD1 (6 bases). The CDR3 has 13 residues. V lost 5 bases and J lost 5, with 11 bases in between. Germline V gene lookup returns CDR1 SEHNR and CDR2 FQNEAQ (reference sequence). CDR3 in amino acids: CASSLQGRDTQYF. The CDR3, as DNA: TGTGCCAGCAGCCTTCAGGGGAGAGATACGCAGTATTTT.

CDR3 protein: CASRRDTSSYEQYF. The CDR3 coding sequence is TGTGCCAGCAGACGGGACACGAGCTCCTACGAGCAGTACTTC. V gene TRBV6-1 combines with J gene TRBJ2-7, with a weak D call TRBD1 (6 bases). CDR3 length: 14 amino acids. Trimming left V 6 bases short and J 0 bases short, with 12 bases between. In germline, CDR1 is MNHNS, CDR2 SASEGT.

This clonotype has more than one count but fewer than ten. This rearrangement joins TRBV11-2 to TRBJ1-3, with D unclear. This CDR3 region has 13 residues. V was trimmed by 5 bases and J by 4 bases, leaving 9 bases between them. Looked up from germline, CDR1 is SGHAT and CDR2 is FQNNGV. This CDR3 reads CASSLRRGNTIYF. As DNA, the CDR3 is TGTGCCAGCAGCCTCCGAAGGGGAAACACCATATATTTT.

The V gene is TRBV7-9, the J gene TRBJ2-1; TRBD2 aligns across 8 bases. Trimming at V came to 2 bases and at J to 3 bases, leaving 6 bases not matched to a gene. Germline loops: CDR1 SEHNR, CDR2 FQNEAQ (reference sequence). The CDR3 contains 16 residues. The CDR3 DNA is TGTGCCAGCAGCTTAAGTGCGGGGGGAGGCTACAATGAGCAGTTCTTC. Its protein product is CASSLSAGGGYNEQFF.

The chain uses TRBV3-1 and TRBJ2-7, with D perhaps matching TRBD1 or TRBD2 (5 bases each). Per the germline V gene, CDR1 is LGHDT and CDR2 is YNNKEL (reference sequence). The CDR3 runs to 15 residues. The V end was cut by 5 bases, the J end by 1 base, with 15 bases between. The CDR3 DNA reads as TGTGCCAGCAGCTACTTTGGGACGCGATCCTACGAGCAGTACTTC. Protein product: CASSYFGTRSYEQYF.

The chain uses TRBV12-3 or TRBV12-4 and TRBJ2-7; 7 positions agree with TRBD2. The CDR3 runs to 16 residues. Trimming cost V 1 base and J 0 bases; bases outside gene matches: 6. The CDR3 here is CASSLGLERGSYEQYF. In nucleotides, the CDR3 is TGTGCCAGCAGTTTAGGGTTGGAGCGGGGCTCCTACGAGCAGTACTTC.

This clonotype has at least ten counts. This rearrangement joins TRBV29-1 to TRBJ2-3; TRBD2 agrees at 7 bases. The CDR3 totals 11 residues. V shed 6 bases, J shed 3 bases, and the junction held 0 bases outside the gene matches. The germline gives CDR1 SQVTM, CDR2 ANQGSEA. The CDR3 here is CSVRGTDTQYF. CDR3 DNA: TGCAGCGTGCGGGGGACAGATACGCAGTATTTT.

V usage is TRBV18 and J usage is TRBJ1-4; the D is unclear. The V gene's germline CDR1 is KGHSH and CDR2 LQKENI. V lost 6 bases and J 0 bases, leaving 17 bases between the germline ends. This CDR3 has 17 amino acids. CDR3 loop: CASSRSPITPTNEKLFF. The CDR3 bases are TGTGCCAGCTCGCGCTCCCCGATCACACCAACTAATGAAAAACTGTTTTTT.

Only a few counts were recorded for this clonotype. The CDR3 nucleotides read TGTGCCAGCAGTTCCGGGACGACAGATACGCAGTATTTT. Residues: CASSSGTTDTQYF. The rearrangement links TRBV28 to TRBJ2-3, with D perhaps given as TRBD1 or TRBD2 (5 bases each). The CDR3 consists of 13 residues. Between the trimmed V and J ends, which lost 4 bases and 3 bases, there was a span of 8 bases. Germline CDR1 is MDHEN and CDR2 is SYDVKM.

The rearrangement joins TRBV27 to TRBJ2-1, with 9 bases lining up with TRBD2. The length of the CDR3 is 17 residues. Trimming cost V 5 bases and J 7 bases; bases outside gene matches: 15. CDR1 is MNHEY, CDR2 SMNVEV, per germline (reference sequence). CDR3 sequence: CASSPNPKRGAGNEQFF. In DNA form, the CDR3 reads TGTGCCAGCAGTCCGAACCCCAAGCGGGGGGCGGGGAATGAGCAGTTCTTC.

The J gene is TRBJ2-5, the V gene TRBV20-1; D remains unclear. V was pared by 4 bases and J by 1 base, with 7 bases between. Germline values: CDR1 DFQATT, CDR2 SNEGSKA (reference sequence). The CDR3 is made up of 12 amino acids. The CDR3 is CSATAPQETQYF. The CDR3 DNA reads as TGCAGTGCTACAGCCCCCCAAGAGACCCAGTACTTC.

This clonotype was observed a handful of times. The rearrangement uses TRBV10-3 and TRBJ2-3; D is possibly TRBD2 (6 bases). Trimming pared 6 bases from V and 0 bases from J, leaving 10 bases between. The CDR3 totals 14 residues. Germline V lookup: CDR1 ENHRY, CDR2 SYGVKD. Here the CDR3 reads CAIRLAASTDTQYF. CDR3 coding DNA: TGTGCCATCAGACTAGCCGCTAGCACAGATACGCAGTATTTT.

Details on this clonotype: One end of the junction fails to match germline, which may point to a read error. This CDR3 is CASSLAQGDEQYF. The CDR3 bases are TGTGCTAGCAGCTTAGCTCAGGGCGACGAGCAGTACTTC. V and J are TRBV7-7 and TRBJ2-7, with a tentative D call TRBD1 (5 bases). CDR3 length equals 13 residues. The V gene's germline CDR1 is SSHAT and CDR2 FNYEAQ (reference sequence).

In its sample, this clonotype was seen a few times. The chain is built from TRBV10-3 and TRBJ1-2, with D unclear. There are 12 residues in the CDR3. The germline V and J ends were trimmed by 6 bases and 0 bases, with 5 bases remaining between them. Germline CDR1 is ENHRY and CDR2 is SYGVKD. The chain's CDR3 is CAIREPNYGYTF. The CDR3 region has the DNA TGTGCCATCAGGGAGCCTAACTATGGCTACACCTTC.

The chain carries TRBV5-1 and TRBJ1-6; D is undetermined. Per the germline V gene, CDR1 is SGHRS and CDR2 is YFSETQ. This CDR3 region has 13 residues. Trimming removed 7 bases from V and 9 bases from J, with 14 bases in between. For the CDR3, the DNA is TGCGCCAGCGCTCTGGATATGAGTTCACCCCTCCACTTT. This codes for CASALDMSSPLHF.

The rearrangement joins TRBV20-1 to TRBJ2-2; TRBD2 agrees at 10 bases. The germline V gene has CDR1 DFQATT and CDR2 SNEGSKA (reference sequence). This CDR3 has 17 residues. Unmatched junction bases numbered 13, after V lost 5 bases and J lost 4 bases. The CDR3: CSASFLLAGVPTGELFF. The CDR3 DNA is TGCAGTGCTTCATTCCTTCTAGCGGGGGTGCCCACCGGGGAGCTGTTTTTT.

This chain uses TRBV5-5 with TRBJ1-4; the D gene is possibly TRBD1 (5 bases). Germline-derived CDR1 and CDR2 are SGHKS and YYEKEE (reference sequence). The V gene lost 0 bases and the J gene lost 3 bases, with 18 bases spanning the gap. The CDR3 totals 18 residues. DNA of the CDR3: TGTGCCAGCAGCTTGGCCGTCAGGGTGGGCGCAGCTAATGAAAAACTGTTTTTT. It specifies CASSLAVRVGAANEKLFF.

This clonotype was found once. The CDR3 is CASSLGRNTYEQYF. The CDR3 DNA reads as TGTGCCAGCAGCTTGGGACGGAACACCTACGAGCAGTACTTC. The chain couples TRBV7-8 to TRBJ2-7; D possibly matches TRBD1 or TRBD2 (5 bases each). This CDR3 region has 14 residues. CDR1 and CDR2 (germline): SGHVS, FQNEAQ. Between the trimmed V and J ends, which lost 3 bases and 2 bases, there was a span of 11 bases.

This chain uses TRBV27 with TRBJ1-1; D not certain. Trimming removed 7 bases from V and 2 bases from J, with 11 bases in between. Germline-derived CDR1 and CDR2 are MNHEY and SMNVEV (reference sequence). CDR3 length: 13 residues. CDR3 sequence reads: CASNPTPNTEAFF. The CDR3 bases are TGTGCCAGCAACCCGACCCCAAACACTGAAGCTTTCTTT.